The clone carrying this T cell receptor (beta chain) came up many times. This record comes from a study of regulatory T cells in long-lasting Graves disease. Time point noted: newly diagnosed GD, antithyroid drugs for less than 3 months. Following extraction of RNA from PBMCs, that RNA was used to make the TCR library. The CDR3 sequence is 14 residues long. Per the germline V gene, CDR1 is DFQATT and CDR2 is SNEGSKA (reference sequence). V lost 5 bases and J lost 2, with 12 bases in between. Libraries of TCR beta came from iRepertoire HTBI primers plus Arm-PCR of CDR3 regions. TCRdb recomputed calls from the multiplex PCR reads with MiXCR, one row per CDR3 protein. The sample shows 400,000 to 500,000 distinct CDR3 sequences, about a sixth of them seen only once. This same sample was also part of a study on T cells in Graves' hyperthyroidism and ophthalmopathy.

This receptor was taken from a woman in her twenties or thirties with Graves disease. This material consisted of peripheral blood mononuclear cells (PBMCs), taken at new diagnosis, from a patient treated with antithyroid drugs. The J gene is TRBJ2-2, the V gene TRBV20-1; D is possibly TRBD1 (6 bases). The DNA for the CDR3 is TGCAGTGCTCCCCCAGGGGCTAACACCGGGGAGCTGTTTTTT. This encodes CSAPPGANTGELFF.